Ten or more counts support the clone carrying this TCR beta chain. The antigen is undetermined. The CDR3 contains 12 residues. Germline V gene data show CDR1 as SGHTA and CDR2 as FQGNSA. Trimming shortened V by 3 bases and J by 6 bases, and 9 bases separated the two germline ends. This entry belongs to a study of T cell repertoires in cytomegalovirus infection. About the study: Based on public TCR beta signatures, there were indications of CMV infection and of a matching HLA type.

Regarding the study as a whole: The response measured ex vivo was dominated by TCR beta clonotypes (HLA-C-restricted and CMV-specific).

TCRdb called the reads again in MiXCR, with one record for every CDR3 protein. The sample consists of approximately 990,000 distinct CDR3 sequences, roughly 30% of them appearing once. Sequences were derived from cultured CD8+ T cells from PBMCs, sampled from culture after CMV antigen stimulation. The TCR comes from a human donor in good health (CMV status not recorded). Some clones in this sample may be carry-over from other donors' samples. The gene calls are TRBV7-2 and TRBJ2-7; no reliable D call. CDR3 coding DNA: TGTGCCAGCAGCTTCGTAGGGCGCGAGCAGTACGTC. It yields the protein CASSFVGREQYV.